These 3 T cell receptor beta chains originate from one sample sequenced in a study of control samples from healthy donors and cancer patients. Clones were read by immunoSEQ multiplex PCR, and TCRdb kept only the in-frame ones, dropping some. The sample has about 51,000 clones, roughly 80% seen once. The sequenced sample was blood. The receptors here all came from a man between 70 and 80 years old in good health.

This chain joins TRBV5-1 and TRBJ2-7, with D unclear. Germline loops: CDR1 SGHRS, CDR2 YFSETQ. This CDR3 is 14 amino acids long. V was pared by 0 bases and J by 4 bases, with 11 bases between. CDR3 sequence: CASSLARIEYEQYF. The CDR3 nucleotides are TGCGCCAGCAGCTTGGCCAGGATTGAATACGAGCAGTACTTC. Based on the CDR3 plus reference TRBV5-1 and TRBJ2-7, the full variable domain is KAGVTQTPRYLIKTRGQQVTLSCSPISGHRSVSWYQQTPGQGLQFLFEYFSETQRNKGNFPGRFSGRQFSNSRSEMNVSTLELGDSALYLCASSLARIEYEQYFGPGTRLTVT.

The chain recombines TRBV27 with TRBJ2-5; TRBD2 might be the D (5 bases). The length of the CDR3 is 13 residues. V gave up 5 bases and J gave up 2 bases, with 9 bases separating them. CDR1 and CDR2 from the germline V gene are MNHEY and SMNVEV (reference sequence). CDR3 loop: CASSALDQETQYF. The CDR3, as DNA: TGTGCCAGCAGTGCACTAGATCAAGAGACCCAGTACTTC.

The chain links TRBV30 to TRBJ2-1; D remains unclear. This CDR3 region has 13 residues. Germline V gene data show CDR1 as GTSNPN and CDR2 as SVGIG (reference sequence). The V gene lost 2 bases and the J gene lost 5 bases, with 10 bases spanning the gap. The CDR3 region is CAWSKGYDNEQFF. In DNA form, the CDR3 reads TGTGCCTGGAGTAAAGGCTACGACAATGAGCAGTTCTTC. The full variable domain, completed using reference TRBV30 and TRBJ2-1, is SQTIHQWPATLVQPVGSPLSLECTVEGTSNPNLYWYRQAAGRGLQLLFYSVGIGQISSEVPQNLSASRPQDRQFILSSKKLLLSDSGFYLCAWSKGYDNEQFFGPGTRLTVL.